These 3 T cell receptor beta chains share one sample of origin, sequenced in a study of blood T cell repertoires in COVID-19. Profiled with immunoSEQ multiplex PCR; TCRdb holds only in-frame clones, not every one. This table holds about 92,000 clones, over 70% found once. What was sequenced was peripheral blood. These receptors all come from a man in his forties or fifties who had recovered from COVID-19.

This clone was detected only once. This rearrangement joins TRBV6-1 to TRBJ1-2; 8 bases match TRBD1. Germline lookup yields CDR1 MNHNS and CDR2 SASEGT. After removal of 3 bases from V and 4 bases from J, the junction contained 4 bases not matched to a gene. The CDR3 spans 14 residues. DNA for the CDR3: TGTGCCAGCAGTGAGGACAGGGCCCTCTATGGCTACACCTTC. Protein sequence: CASSEDRALYGYTF.

This clone was detected a few times. The chain couples TRBV23-1 to TRBJ1-3; unclear D gene. TRBV23-1 is filed as an ORF, its function uncertain. There are 20 residues in the CDR3. V was shortened by 0 bases and J by 0 bases, with 21 bases between the two germline ends. As DNA, the CDR3 is TGCGCCAGCAGTCAATCGATCAGGAGGGTCCAGAAGAGCTCTGGAAACACCATATATTTT. Its translation: CASSQSIRRVQKSSGNTIYF.

The CDR3, as DNA: TGTGCCAGCAGTGAACTAGGGCCCGGACGGGACTACGAGCAGTACTTC. This sequence encodes CASSELGPGRDYEQYF. The chain uses TRBV6-1 and TRBJ2-7, with D perhaps matching TRBD2 (5 bases). Trimming left V 2 bases short and J 3 bases short, with 17 bases between. Germline CDR1 MNHNS, CDR2 SASEGT. The CDR3 is 16 residues long.